What follows is one TCR beta chain and its context. Its antigen is not identified. Sampled while nominally healthy, donors likely had unrecorded immune exposures. CDR1 and CDR2 (germline): SNHLY, FYNNEI. The CDR3 extends over 12 amino acids. The V gene lost 7 bases and the J gene lost 1 base, with 7 bases spanning the gap. The data originate from a study of cytomegalovirus exposure and HLA in healthy donors. Study results and caveats: Within a later analysis, the majority of CMV-associated TCR beta chains appeared HLA-restricted. An observed cluster of highly shared sequence variants was recorded as a likely sequencing artifact.

The PCR employed 60 Vbeta primers together with 13 Jbeta primers. The protocol was immunoSEQ multiplex PCR, while the TCRdb copy is restricted to in-frame clones and leaves out a portion. The listing records about 140,000 clones. The TCR comes from a male donor in good health and CMV-seronegative. The source material was PBMCs. The rearrangement joins TRBV2 to TRBJ1-1; D uncertain. CDR3 amino acids: CASKAENTEAFF. The CDR3 DNA reads as TGTGCCAGCAAGGCGGAGAACACTGAAGCTTTCTTT.